The 23 T cell receptor beta chains reported below all come from one sample, sequenced in a study of T-cell reconstitution after alpha-beta-depleted transplantation in children. The library targeted TCRbeta and was prepared with unique molecular identifiers. TCRdb ran MiXCR on the PCR reads and lists one entry per CDR3 protein. Among some 250,000 distinct CDR3 sequences, approximately 12% were seen once, and the ten largest hold around 3%. The sequences come from PBMCs from the stem cell graft donor, collected from the stem cell graft. The origin of the receptors is a human donor who donated a stem cell graft to a child with acute lymphoblastic leukemia.

In this sample, this clonotype turned up a few times. The rearrangement links TRBV5-1 to TRBJ2-3; either TRBD1 or TRBD2 may fit D (6 bases each). From germline, CDR1 is SGHRS and CDR2 YFSETQ. The CDR3 spans 16 residues. V lost 0 bases, J lost 6 bases, and 17 bases lay in between. Here the CDR3 DNA reads TGCGCCAGCAGCTTGGGAGGGGGGAGTCGGTCGGATACGCAGTATTTT. Residues: CASSLGGGSRSDTQYF.

Regarding this clonotype: A much more abundant neighbour one base away suggests this may be a read error. This sequence joins TRBV20-1 and TRBJ1-5; TRBD1 matches 10 bases. The trim removed 1 base at V and 4 bases at J, leaving 7 bases unmatched. The CDR3 contains 16 residues. Germline loops: CDR1 DFQATT, CDR2 SNEGSKA (reference sequence). The CDR3 DNA reads TGCAGTGCTAGAGTCCGAGGGACAGGGGTAAATCAGCCCCAGCATTTT. It is translated as CSARVRGTGVNQPQHF.

This clonotype was counted at least ten times. This chain connects TRBV5-6 to TRBJ2-7; 10 bases line up with TRBD1. J gave up 0 bases and V 4 bases, and 4 bases lay outside the gene matches. CDR3 size: 15 residues. CDR1 and CDR2 (germline): SGHDT, YYEEEE. The CDR3, as DNA: TGTGCCAGCAGCCCGGACAGGGGGTACTCCTACGAGCAGTACTTC. This sequence encodes CASSPDRGYSYEQYF.

This chain joins TRBV9 and TRBJ2-2, with D perhaps TRBD2 (6 bases). Germline V gene data show CDR1 as SGDLS and CDR2 as YYNGEE. This CDR3 has 16 amino acids. V was pared by 0 bases and J by 0 bases, with 9 bases between. The CDR3 protein is CASSVVEGANTGELFF. The CDR3 bases are TGTGCCAGCAGCGTAGTGGAGGGAGCGAACACCGGGGAGCTGTTTTTT. The full variable domain, rest sourced from reference TRBV9 and TRBJ2-2, is DSGVTQTPKHLITATGQRVTLRCSPRSGDLSVYWYQQSLDQGLQFLIQYYNGEERAKGNILERFSAQQFPDLHSELNLSSLELGDSALYFCASSVVEGANTGELFFGEGSRLTVL.

This clonotype occurred many times. The chain couples TRBV6-1 to TRBJ2-2; 9 bases are shared with TRBD1. CDR1 MNHNS and CDR2 SASEGT come from the germline V gene. This CDR3 has 18 residues. The junction had 15 bases not matched to a gene; V was cut back by 8 bases and J by 2 bases. CDR3 in DNA: TGTGCCAGCTTAACCGGGACAGGGTACTCGAGCAACACCGGGGAGCTGTTTTTT. This encodes CASLTGTGYSSNTGELFF.

Many counts were recorded for this clonotype. The chain joins TRBV7-2 to TRBJ1-5, with 9 bases fitting TRBD1. Germline trimming cut 2 bases from V and 5 bases from J; bases unmatched to any gene: 10. CDR3 size: 17 residues. Germline CDR1 and CDR2: SGHTA and FQGNSA. DNA of the CDR3: TGTGCCAGCAGCTTACGGCCAGGGACAGGGCCGTATCAGCCCCAGCATTTT. The encoded protein is CASSLRPGTGPYQPQHF.

As regards this clonotype: One junction end disagrees with the germline gene, perhaps due to a read error. J is TRBJ2-6 and V is TRBV5-1; D may match TRBD1 or TRBD2 (5 bases each). This CDR3 comprises 16 residues. Germline V gene lookup returns CDR1 SGHRS and CDR2 YFSETQ. The CDR3: CASSLDPGSGANGLTF. The DNA for the CDR3 is TGCGCCAGCAGCTTGGATCCGGGGTCCGGGGCCAACGGCCTGACTTTC.

This clonotype was seen repeatedly, ten times or more. The J gene is TRBJ1-1, the V gene TRBV6-1; the D gene is possibly TRBD1 (5 bases). Trimming left V 4 bases short and J 6 bases short, with 15 bases between. The germline V gene encodes CDR1 MNHNS and CDR2 SASEGT. The CDR3 has 14 amino acids. For the CDR3, the DNA is TGTGCCAGCAGTGTCGGCAGGGTACCGGCTGAAGCTTTCTTT. Its translation: CASSVGRVPAEAFF.

The sample holds many counts of this clonotype. V and J are TRBV20-1 and TRBJ2-3, with a tentative D call TRBD1 (5 bases). With 2 bases removed from V and 2 bases from J, the gap between germline ends came to 14 bases. CDR3 length: 15 residues. Germline lookup yields CDR1 DFQATT and CDR2 SNEGSKA (reference sequence). The CDR3 spells CSARWAGSYTDTQYF. The CDR3 DNA sequence: TGCAGTGCTAGATGGGCAGGGTCATACACAGATACGCAGTATTTT.

This clonotype was seen many times. The chain couples TRBV5-5 to TRBJ1-6, with D unclear. This CDR3 is 15 amino acids long. Germline CDR1 and CDR2: SGHKS and YYEKEE (reference sequence). Trimming removed 0 bases from V and 8 bases from J, with 12 bases in between. CDR3 in amino acids: CASSLDINDYSPLHF. CDR3 nucleotide sequence: TGTGCCAGCAGCTTGGACATTAACGATTATTCACCCCTCCACTTT.

Details on this clonotype: The CDR3 ends on some other residue instead of the conserved phenylalanine or tryptophan, so this is likely a read error. This rearrangement joins TRBV7-2 to TRBJ2-5; 7 bases are a match to TRBD1. The CDR3 runs 13 residues. Germline CDR1 is SGHTA and CDR2 is FQGNSA. V was pared by 5 bases and J by 6 bases, with 6 bases of the junction left unmatched. The CDR3 reads CASSAAGGKTQYL. The DNA for the CDR3 is TGTGCCAGCAGCGCCGCAGGGGGAAAGACCCAGTACTTG.

This clonotype occurred many times. The rearrangement joins TRBV9 to TRBJ2-1, with TRBD1 as a possible D gene (5 bases). The length of the CDR3 is 15 residues. Germline CDR1 and CDR2: SGDLS and YYNGEE. V was clipped by 3 bases and J by 3 bases, with 13 bases between them. In DNA form, the CDR3 reads TGTGCCAGCAGCGCCTCGGCAGGGAACTACAATGAGCAGTTCTTC. Translation gives CASSASAGNYNEQFF.

This clonotype occurred many times. The chain links TRBV7-2 to TRBJ2-3, with no clear D. V was shortened by 5 bases and J by 3 bases, with 18 bases between the two germline ends. Germline lookup yields CDR1 SGHTA and CDR2 FQGNSA. This CDR3 is built from 16 residues. CDR3 bases: TGTGCCAGCAGCCACAACTTAGAGTGGGGTACAGATACGCAGTATTTT. It codes for CASSHNLEWGTDTQYF.

This chain uses TRBV20-1 with TRBJ2-5; D tentatively reads TRBD1 or TRBD2 (5 bases each). The CDR3 has 15 amino acids. CDR1 and CDR2 from the germline V gene are DFQATT and SNEGSKA (reference sequence). Trimming took 3 bases from V and 4 from J, leaving 18 bases between them. The CDR3 DNA sequence: TGCAGTGCTAGTGGGGGTATCGGTATAGTAGAGACCCAGTACTTC. It yields the protein CSASGGIGIVETQYF.

This clonotype has a count of ten or more. The chain links TRBV2 to TRBJ1-1; D gene ambiguous. The CDR3 has 13 residues. In germline, CDR1 is SNHLY, CDR2 FYNNEI. The V end lost 9 bases, the J end lost 1 base, and 12 bases lay between the germline ends. For the CDR3, the DNA is TGTGCCAGTGGTGGACTTCCGAACACTGAAGCTTTCTTT. Encoded protein: CASGGLPNTEAFF.

This clonotype came up many times. The chain carries TRBV29-1 and TRBJ2-3; no reliable D call. The V gene's germline CDR1 is SQVTM and CDR2 ANQGSEA. V was pared by 3 bases and J by 5 bases, with 9 bases between. The CDR3 length is 12 residues. The CDR3 is CSVDQAGDTQYF. The CDR3 DNA reads TGCAGCGTTGATCAGGCAGGAGATACGCAGTATTTT.

This clonotype was seen at least ten times. V and J are TRBV12-3 or TRBV12-4 and TRBJ1-2; 11 bases fit TRBD1. The CDR3 runs to 15 residues. Unmatched junction bases numbered 7, after V lost 4 bases and J lost 6 bases. CDR3 sequence (DNA): TGTGCCAGCAGTTCCGGGACAGGGGGTGTTGATGGCTACACCTTC. It yields the protein CASSSGTGGVDGYTF.

This rearrangement joins TRBV9 to TRBJ1-4, with a tentative D call TRBD1 (6 bases). CDR1 is SGDLS and CDR2 is YYNGEE in the germline V gene. V was pared by 8 bases and J by 10 bases, with 12 bases between. This CDR3 has 11 amino acids. The CDR3 protein is CASRGKGKLFF. The DNA of the CDR3 is TGTGCCAGTAGGGGGAAGGGAAAACTGTTTTTT.

This clonotype showed up many times. The chain links TRBV27 to TRBJ2-1; tentative D call: TRBD2 (5 bases). Per the germline V gene, CDR1 is MNHEY and CDR2 is SMNVEV (reference sequence). V gave up 0 bases and J gave up 7 bases, with 7 bases separating them. The CDR3 length is 13 residues. The CDR3 loop is CASSLSGGNEQFF. The CDR3 DNA is TGTGCCAGCAGTTTATCGGGCGGGAATGAGCAGTTCTTC.

This clonotype was detected ten times or more. The chain has TRBV7-9 and TRBJ2-1; D remains ambiguous. Per the germline V gene, CDR1 is SEHNR and CDR2 is FQNEAQ (reference sequence). Trimming cost V 3 bases and J 8 bases, with 8 bases left between them. The CDR3 length is 12 residues. CDR3 in amino acids: CASSLEGYEQFF. The DNA for the CDR3 is TGTGCCAGCAGCTTGGAAGGCTATGAGCAGTTCTTC.

The chain couples TRBV7-2 to TRBJ2-5; the match to TRBD2 covers 8 bases. This CDR3 contains 17 residues. Germline-derived CDR1 and CDR2 are SGHTA and FQGNSA. V was clipped by 5 bases and J by 1 base; unmatched bases: 12. CDR3 coding DNA: TGTGCCAGCAGCATCAGCCGGGGCGGGGGGACCCAAGAGACCCAGTACTTC. It is translated as CASSISRGGGTQETQYF.

This clonotype was seen ten or more times. Here the CDR3 reads CASSLSKGGVGTEAFF. The CDR3 DNA reads TGTGCCAGCAGTCTGAGTAAAGGGGGAGTGGGCACTGAAGCTTTCTTT. The rearrangement links TRBV6-5 to TRBJ1-1; TRBD1 might be the D (6 bases). CDR1 and CDR2 from the germline V gene are MNHEY and SVGAGI. This CDR3 contains 16 residues. V was trimmed by 5 bases and J by 4 bases, leaving 20 bases between them.

Many counts were recorded for this clonotype. The rearrangement joins TRBV25-1 to TRBJ1-5; 9 nucleotides line up with TRBD1. V lost 5 bases and J lost 5; bases outside the gene matches: 7. The CDR3 runs 15 residues. The germline V gene encodes CDR1 MGHDK and CDR2 SYGVNS. CDR3 protein: CASSYRGQGDQPQHF. The CDR3 DNA is TGTGCCAGCAGTTACAGGGGGCAGGGGGATCAGCCCCAGCATTTT.